The clone carrying this T cell receptor (beta chain) was observed once. The antigen remains undetermined. Sequencing was performed with immunoSEQ multiplex PCR; in TCRdb, only in-frame clones are kept and a portion is missing. The table records tens of thousands of clones, about 88% of them present only once. The data stem from a study of a mutant IDH1 vaccine in newly diagnosed glioma. As for the study in general: Earlier treatment was radiotherapy, temozolomide, or both, with most getting both.

The sample's time point: week 11, during vaccination. Vaccinated patients received 300 ug of mutant IDH1 20-mer peptide per dose, with topical imiquimod. The CDR3 is made up of 14 amino acids. V was cut by 5 bases and J by 6 bases, with 14 bases left in between. Germline CDR1 and CDR2: MRHNA and SNTAGT. This TCR was recovered from a woman aged 45-59 years with glioma. The gene calls are TRBV6-4 and TRBJ1-5, with a weak D call TRBD1 (5 bases). The sample here was PBMCs, taken from a glioma patient whose treatment included an IDH1 peptide vaccine. CDR3 DNA: TGTGCCAGCAGTAGGACACTGGGAGGTCAGCCCCAGCATTTT. This gives the protein CASSRTLGGQPQHF.